A selection of T cell receptor beta chains follows, all from one sample in a study of monozygotic twins with inflammatory bowel disease. TCRdb reprocessed the 5' RACE reads, with one entry per CDR3 protein and no DNA. The sample table includes approximately 210,000 distinct CDR3 sequences. The sequenced material came from blood. The receptor set was obtained from a human donor with ulcerative colitis or Crohn's disease, or a healthy co-twin of an affected twin (not recorded which). Each CDR3 is given with its conserved first and last residue. Some rows mark clone size as missing; the rest say once, few, many or name a class of expanded clone.

j_call | v_call | clone_size | cdr3_aa
TRBJ1-1 | TRBV6-1 | - | CASRKTGGWTEAFF
TRBJ2-1 | TRBV9 | - | CASSVRDRIYNEQFF
TRBJ2-2 | TRBV5-1 | - | CASSKRTDQGGGELFF
TRBJ1-1 | TRBV9 | - | CASSVAALGTEAFF
TRBJ2-2 | TRBV7-2 | - | CASSLRKFQGAWELTGELFF
TRBJ1-2 | TRBV15 | - | CATSLTAVSGYTF
TRBJ1-1 | TRBV28 | - | CASKEGVPEAFF
TRBJ1-5 | TRBV27 | - | CASGKGTQPQHF
TRBJ2-2 | TRBV19 | - | CASSATDRGDTGELFF
TRBJ2-1 | TRBV27 | hyperexpanded | CASSLSGDDEQFF
TRBJ1-4 | TRBV6-2/TRBV6-3 | - | CASSWSQGRDNEKLFF
TRBJ2-7 | TRBV27 | - | CASSPGGGLTYEQYF
TRBJ2-1 | TRBV6-1 | - | CASRGLAGGAAEQFF
TRBJ2-2 | TRBV18 | - | CASSSGRPTGELFF
TRBJ1-6 | TRBV11-1 | - | CASSPTLDRLGDNSPLHF
TRBJ1-2 | TRBV11-2 | - | CASSLDVPRGKGVGYTF
TRBJ1-1 | TRBV5-1 | - | CASSLDREAFF
TRBJ2-2 | TRBV7-6 | - | CASSFVVAGPNTGELFF
TRBJ2-7 | TRBV19 | - | CASSKEPTAYEQYF
TRBJ2-2 | TRBV5-1 | - | CASSRAGGDTGELFF
TRBJ2-1 | TRBV13 | - | CASESGTDNEQFF
TRBJ1-5 | TRBV24-1 | - | CATSDSGQAGRDQPQHF
TRBJ2-3 | TRBV2 | - | CASRGLAERTDTQYF
TRBJ2-3 | TRBV12-3/TRBV12-4 | - | CASRPTGKRGTDTQYF
TRBJ2-1 | TRBV30 | - | CAWSKGLAGTNEQFF
TRBJ1-2 | TRBV6-1 | - | CASSEEAAYYGYTF
TRBJ2-3 | TRBV7-2 | - | CASSWGGRDTQYF
TRBJ1-1 | TRBV7-9 | - | CASSHGQGETEAFF
TRBJ1-1 | TRBV5-1 | - | CASSLDLWDTEAFF
TRBJ2-5 | TRBV5-1 | - | CASSLSMGGGQETQYF
TRBJ2-1 | TRBV27 | - | CASRTAGGNYNEQFF
TRBJ2-1 | TRBV30 | - | CAWSVGLGEQFF